This T cell receptor beta chain came from a study of T cells after yellow fever vaccination. The TCR cDNA carried a universal primer site and UMIs from 5'RACE template switching. MiXCR, run by TCRdb on the 5' RACE reads, gives a single entry per CDR3 protein. The sample carries nearly 300,000 distinct CDR3 sequences, roughly 8.7% recorded once. The sample holds a few counts of this clonotype. No antigen is known for it. Study findings and constraints: Post-booster reappearance was seen for most primary-vaccination clones (96% CD4, roughly 86% CD8).

The V gene's germline CDR1 is MDHEN and CDR2 SYDVKM. The CDR3 is 13 amino acids. V lost 2 bases and J 5 bases, leaving 9 bases between the germline ends. This TCR derives from a man aged 18 to 30 who received the YFV17D yellow fever vaccine. The material sequenced was CD4+ T cells sorted from PBMCs, taken 5 days after the yellow fever booster vaccination. The chain uses TRBV28 and TRBJ2-5, with D unclear. The CDR3 protein is CASSLRLDETQYF. The CDR3 DNA reads as TGTGCCAGCAGTTTACGGCTAGATGAGACCCAGTACTTC.